Described below is a single T cell receptor (beta chain) sequence and its context. CD4+ cells yielded CD45RA+ naive and CD45RA-negative memory subsets. Repertoires were generated with immunoSEQ multiplex PCR, while TCRdb's copy carries only in-frame clones and drops some. The table includes fewer than 1.8 million clones, 98% detected once. This specimen belongs to a study of shared clonotypes between healthy human individuals. CDR1 KGHSH and CDR2 LQKENI come from the germline V gene. CDR3 length: 15 amino acids. Trimming removed 1 base at V and 7 bases at J, with 14 bases between. The source is a young man in good health. Material for sequencing was naive CD4+ T cells sorted from blood. Specified subset: CD45RA+ positively selected. This chain links TRBV18 with TRBJ1-5; D remains unclear. CDR3 loop: CASSPRENSDQPQHF. The CDR3 nucleotides are TGTGCCAGCTCACCACGAGAGAACAGTGACCAGCCCCAGCATTTT.